This T cell receptor beta chain came from a study of cytomegalovirus exposure and HLA in healthy donors. This CDR3 is built from 15 residues. Looked up from germline, CDR1 is SGHNT and CDR2 is YYREEE (reference sequence). The V and J ends lost 1 base and 6 bases, in that order; junction bases with no gene match: 8. This table comes from immunoSEQ multiplex PCR, and its TCRdb copy is limited to in-frame clones, with some not included. Found here are over 200,000 clones, around 88% of them singletons; the top ten hold 2.9%. This clonotype was obtained from a woman aged 18 to 35 in good health and CMV-seronegative. Sample: PBMCs. This chain joins TRBV5-4 and TRBJ2-3; 7 bases agree with TRBD1. This CDR3 reads CASSLRATGTDTQYF. CDR3 bases: TGTGCCAGCAGCTTGCGGGCGACAGGGACGGATACGCAGTATTTT.